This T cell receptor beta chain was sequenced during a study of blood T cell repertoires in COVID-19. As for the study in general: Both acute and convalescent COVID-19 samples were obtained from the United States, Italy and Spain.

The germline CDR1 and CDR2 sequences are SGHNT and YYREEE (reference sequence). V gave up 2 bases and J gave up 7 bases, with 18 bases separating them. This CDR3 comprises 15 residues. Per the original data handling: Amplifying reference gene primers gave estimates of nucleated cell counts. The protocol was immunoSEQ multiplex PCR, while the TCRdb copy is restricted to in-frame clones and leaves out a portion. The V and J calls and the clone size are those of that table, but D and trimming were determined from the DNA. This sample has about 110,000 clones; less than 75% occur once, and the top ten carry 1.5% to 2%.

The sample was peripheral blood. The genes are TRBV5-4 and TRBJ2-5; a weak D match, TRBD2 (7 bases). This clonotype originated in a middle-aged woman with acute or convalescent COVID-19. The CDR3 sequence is CASSFGGPVGGTQYF. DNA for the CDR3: TGTGCCAGCAGCTTCGGGGGGCCTGTGGGTGGGACCCAGTACTTC. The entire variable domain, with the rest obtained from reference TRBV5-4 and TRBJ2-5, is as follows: ETGVTQSPTHLIKTRGQQVTLRCSSQSGHNTVSWYQQALGQGPQFIFQYYREEENGRGNFPPRFSGLQFPNYSSELNVNALELDDSALYLCASSFGGPVGGTQYFGPGTRLLVL.